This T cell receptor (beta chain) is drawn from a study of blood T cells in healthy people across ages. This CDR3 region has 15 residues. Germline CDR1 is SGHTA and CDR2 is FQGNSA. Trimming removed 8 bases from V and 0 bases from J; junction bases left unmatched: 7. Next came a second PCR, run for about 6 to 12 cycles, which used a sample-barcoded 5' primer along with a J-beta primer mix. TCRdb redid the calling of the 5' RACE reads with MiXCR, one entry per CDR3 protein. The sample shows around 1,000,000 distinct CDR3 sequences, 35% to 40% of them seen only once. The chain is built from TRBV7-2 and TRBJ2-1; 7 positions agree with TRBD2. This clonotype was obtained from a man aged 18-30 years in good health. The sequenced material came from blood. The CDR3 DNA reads TGTGCCAGCGCCCCGGGGGGTAGCTCCTACAATGAGCAGTTCTTC. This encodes CASAPGGSSYNEQFF.